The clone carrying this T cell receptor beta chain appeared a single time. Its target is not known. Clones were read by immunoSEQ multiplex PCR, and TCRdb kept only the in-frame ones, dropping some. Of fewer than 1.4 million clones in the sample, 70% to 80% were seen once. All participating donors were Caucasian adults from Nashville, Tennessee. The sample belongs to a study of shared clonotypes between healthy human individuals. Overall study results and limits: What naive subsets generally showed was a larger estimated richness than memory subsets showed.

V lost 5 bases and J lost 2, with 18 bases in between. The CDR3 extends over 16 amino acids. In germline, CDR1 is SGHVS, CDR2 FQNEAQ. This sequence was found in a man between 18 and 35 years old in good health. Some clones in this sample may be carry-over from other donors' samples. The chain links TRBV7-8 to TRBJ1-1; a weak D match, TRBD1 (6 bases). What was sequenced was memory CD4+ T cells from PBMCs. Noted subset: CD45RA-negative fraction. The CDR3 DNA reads TGTGCCAGCAGCCCTCCACGGGGCAGGGGAAACACTGAAGCTTTCTTT. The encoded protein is CASSPPRGRGNTEAFF.